One and the same sample provided the 29 T cell receptor beta chains below, sequenced in a study of blood T cells in healthy people across ages. For the second PCR, which ran for about 6 to 12 cycles, a sample-barcoded 5' primer and a J-beta primer mix were used. TCRdb independently ran MiXCR on the 5' RACE reads; one entry per CDR3 protein. The table includes some 800,000 distinct CDR3 sequences, more than 20% detected once. The same data also went into a second study, on T cells of mothers and their children.

The material sequenced was blood. The receptors here all came from a boy aged 5-17 years in good health.

This clonotype has only a few counts. The rearrangement links TRBV28 to TRBJ2-5; weak D call: TRBD2 (5 bases). Germline CDR1 MDHEN, CDR2 SYDVKM. V lost 5 bases to trimming and J lost 5 bases, with 21 bases between them. The CDR3 is 16 amino acids. The CDR3 protein is CASSPRTPWAVETQYF. In DNA, the CDR3 is TGTGCCAGCAGTCCCCGGACTCCCTGGGCGGTTGAGACCCAGTACTTC.

The rearrangement links TRBV19 to TRBJ2-1; D may be TRBD1 (6 bases). Trimming cost V 8 bases and J 8 bases, with 22 bases left between them. CDR1 is LNHDA, CDR2 SQIVND, per germline (reference sequence). The CDR3 totals 15 residues. The DNA of the CDR3 is TGTGCCAGTGGACCAACCCCTACAGGGTATCATGAGCAGTTCTTC. This sequence encodes CASGPTPTGYHEQFF.

This clonotype was found once. The genes are TRBV4-1 and TRBJ2-7, with a possible D match to TRBD1 (5 bases). Trimming stripped 0 bases from V and 0 bases from J, with 12 bases between. The CDR3 is 16 residues long. Germline loops: CDR1 MGHRA, CDR2 YSYEKL. The CDR3 DNA is TGCGCCAGCAGCCAAGAGGCGACAGAGCCCTCCTACGAGCAGTACTTC. This sequence encodes CASSQEATEPSYEQYF.

The chain recombines TRBV28 with TRBJ1-4; D is unresolved. Germline lookup yields CDR1 MDHEN and CDR2 SYDVKM. V lost 6 bases and J lost 5, with 10 bases in between. The CDR3 runs to 13 residues. DNA of the CDR3: TGTGCCAGCAGCCCGGTTCTAAATGAAAAACTGTTTTTT. This gives the protein CASSPVLNEKLFF.

The CDR3 sequence is CASSQGVGGSYNEQFF. CDR3 nucleotide sequence: TGCGCCAGCAGCCAAGGGGTAGGGGGCTCCTACAATGAGCAGTTCTTC. V gene TRBV4-1 combines with J gene TRBJ2-1; D may be TRBD1 (6 bases). Germline CDR1 reads MGHRA; CDR2 reads YSYEKL. The CDR3 is 16 residues long. Trimming shortened V by 1 base and J by 0 bases, and 10 bases separated the two germline ends.

The chain carries TRBV5-6 and TRBJ2-4, with 7 nucleotides matching TRBD2. V dropped 4 bases and J dropped 9; count of bases not matched to a gene: 7. Per germline, CDR1 SGHDT and CDR2 YYEEEE. The length of the CDR3 is 13 residues. CDR3: CASSRAGVAIQYF. The CDR3 nucleotides read TGTGCCAGCAGCCGGGCGGGGGTTGCCATTCAGTACTTC.

The gene calls are TRBV9 and TRBJ1-1; no clear D. Trimming pared 3 bases from V and 6 bases from J, leaving 15 bases between. This CDR3 contains 14 residues. The germline V gene has CDR1 SGDLS and CDR2 YYNGEE. As DNA, the CDR3 is TGTGCCAGCAGCGGGGGAAGCCTCACGGCTGAAGCTTTCTTT. This gives the protein CASSGGSLTAEAFF.

The genes are TRBV6-5 and TRBJ2-5, with D hard to call. From germline, CDR1 is MNHEY and CDR2 SVGAGI. Between the trimmed V and J ends, which lost 9 bases and 2 bases, there was a span of 16 bases. This CDR3 contains 14 residues. CDR3 DNA: TGTGCCAGTAGATACGGGCTAGGACAAGAGACCCAGTACTTC. It encodes CASRYGLGQETQYF.

The sample holds one count of this clonotype. The chain has TRBV12-3 or TRBV12-4 and TRBJ1-5; D is unresolved. This CDR3 has 14 residues. Trimming removed 7 bases from V and 0 bases from J, with 10 bases in between. For the CDR3, the DNA is TGTGCCAGCAATTATGAGGGTAGCAATCAGCCCCAGCATTTT. Translating it yields CASNYEGSNQPQHF.

This sequence joins TRBV12-3 or TRBV12-4 and TRBJ1-1, with D maybe TRBD1 (6 bases). The CDR3 consists of 14 residues. V was cut by 3 bases and J by 13 bases, with 21 bases left in between. The CDR3 sequence is CASSLARDNPRIFF. In DNA, the CDR3 is TGTGCCAGCAGTTTGGCCCGGGACAACCCTCGTATTTTCTTT.

This clonotype was seen a few times. V and J are TRBV28 and TRBJ2-1; D may be TRBD2 (6 bases). The CDR3 sequence is 13 residues long. The germline CDR1 and CDR2 sequences are MDHEN and SYDVKM. The ends were cut back, 7 bases at V and 15 bases at J, with 22 bases in the middle. The CDR3 DNA reads as TGTGCCAGCACTCGACGGCGGGGCGAGGATGCGTTCTTC. Its translation is CASTRRRGEDAFF.

The V and J genes are TRBV5-1 and TRBJ2-1; 7 bases agree with TRBD2. The CDR3 has 15 residues. Per germline, CDR1 SGHRS and CDR2 YFSETQ. The trim removed 0 bases at V and 8 bases at J, leaving 8 bases unmatched. Here the CDR3 DNA reads TGCGCCAGCAGCTTGGGGATTGGCGGGAGTTATGAGCAGTTCTTC. Translating gives CASSLGIGGSYEQFF. The full variable domain, with the rest looked up from reference TRBV5-1 and TRBJ2-1, is KAGVTQTPRYLIKTRGQQVTLSCSPISGHRSVSWYQQTPGQGLQFLFEYFSETQRNKGNFPGRFSGRQFSNSRSEMNVSTLELGDSALYLCASSLGIGGSYEQFFGPGTRLTVL.

The genes are TRBV19 and TRBJ2-5; D is ambiguous. CDR1 is LNHDA, CDR2 SQIVND, per germline (reference sequence). The CDR3 loop spans 13 amino acids. Trimming cost V 3 bases and J 4 bases, with 9 bases left between them. CDR3: CASSIIWRETQYF. The CDR3 DNA follows: TGTGCCAGTAGTATTATCTGGCGAGAGACCCAGTACTTC.

The gene calls are TRBV7-6 and TRBJ2-1; D unclear. The CDR3 extends over 15 amino acids. CDR1 and CDR2 (germline): SGHVS, FNYEAQ. Trimming left V 5 bases short and J 2 bases short, with 13 bases between. The CDR3 loop is CASSLNWEPYNEQFF. The CDR3 DNA reads TGTGCCAGCAGCCTTAACTGGGAACCCTACAATGAGCAGTTCTTC.

This clonotype occurred a few times. The chain has TRBV27 and TRBJ2-5; the D gene is possibly TRBD2 (6 bases). The last part of the DNA fits TRBJ2-7 better; the J call may be wrong. The CDR3 extends over 14 amino acids. CDR1 MNHEY and CDR2 SMNVEV come from the germline V gene (reference sequence). CDR3 in DNA: TGTGCCAGCAGTTCCGGGACTGCTACCTACGAGCAGTACTTC. This translates into CASSSGTATYEQYF.

The rearrangement joins TRBV5-5 to TRBJ1-2; D is uncertain. V lost 0 bases and J 1 base, leaving 10 bases between the germline ends. CDR1 is SGHKS and CDR2 is YYEKEE in the germline V gene (reference sequence). The CDR3 extends over 15 amino acids. For the CDR3, the DNA is TGTGCCAGCAGCTTGGGGCAGGACCATAACTATGGCTACACCTTC. Protein: CASSLGQDHNYGYTF. The full variable domain, its missing parts supplied by reference TRBV5-5 and TRBJ1-2, is DAGVTQSPTHLIKTRGQQVTLRCSPISGHKSVSWYQQVLGQGPQFIFQYYEKEERGRGNFPDRFSARQFPNYSSELNVNALLLGDSALYLCASSLGQDHNYGYTFGSGTRLTVV.

This clonotype was seen just once. The chain uses TRBV27 and TRBJ2-5; TRBD2 is a possible D gene (6 bases). The germline gives CDR1 MNHEY, CDR2 SMNVEV (reference sequence). Trimming shortened V by 4 bases and J by 0 bases, and 9 bases separated the two germline ends. The CDR3 loop spans 14 amino acids. The CDR3 here is CASSSSGHQETQYF. CDR3 DNA: TGTGCCAGCAGTTCCAGCGGGCACCAAGAGACCCAGTACTTC.

This clonotype has more than one count but fewer than ten. V and J are TRBV5-1 and TRBJ1-4; D call uncertain. V dropped 4 bases and J dropped 4 bases, with 17 bases sitting between them. The CDR3 runs to 16 residues. Germline-derived CDR1 and CDR2 are SGHRS and YFSETQ. DNA of the CDR3: TGCGCCAGCAGCGCGTCCTCGGGCGCAGTTAATGAAAAACTGTTTTTT. Residues: CASSASSGAVNEKLFF.

The rearrangement joins TRBV7-6 to TRBJ2-2; D uncertain. V was shortened by 4 bases and J by 3 bases, with 12 bases between the two germline ends. The germline CDR1 and CDR2 sequences are SGHVS and FNYEAQ. This CDR3 is 15 amino acids long. For the CDR3, the DNA is TGTGCCAGCAGCTCGACATATGGGGACACCGGGGAGCTGTTTTTT. Its protein is CASSSTYGDTGELFF.

V usage is TRBV19 and J usage is TRBJ2-5, with no clear D. Germline CDR1 LNHDA, CDR2 SQIVND (reference sequence). Between the trimmed V and J ends, which lost 3 bases and 4 bases, there was a span of 3 bases. CDR3 size: 11 residues. The CDR3 is CASSIVETQYF. The CDR3 region has the DNA TGTGCCAGTAGTATCGTAGAGACCCAGTACTTC.

V and J are TRBV29-1 and TRBJ1-1; no reliable D call. The CDR3 is 13 residues long. The germline V gene has CDR1 SQVTM and CDR2 ANQGSEA. The germline V and J ends were trimmed by 1 base and 1 base, with 7 bases remaining between them. CDR3 nucleotide sequence: TGCAGCGTTGAAGGCCTGGAGAACACTGAAGCTTTCTTT. It translates to CSVEGLENTEAFF.

The genes are TRBV11-1 and TRBJ2-5; tentatively, D is TRBD1 (5 bases). The end of the DNA aligns better with TRBJ2-7, so the J call may be wrong. CDR1 is SGHAT and CDR2 is FQDESV in the germline V gene (reference sequence). The CDR3 length is 16 residues. CDR3 in DNA: TGTGCCAGCAGCTTATCTCAGGGCGATAGCTCCTACGAGCAGTACTTC. Translated, it gives CASSLSQGDSSYEQYF.

The table lists this clonotype with a few counts. The rearrangement links TRBV9 to TRBJ1-2, with D maybe TRBD1 (6 bases). The V end lost 0 bases, the J end lost 4 bases, and 10 bases lay between the germline ends. CDR3 length: 14 residues. The germline V gene has CDR1 SGDLS and CDR2 YYNGEE. The CDR3 loop reads CASSVGGHGYGYTF. Written as DNA, the CDR3 is TGTGCCAGCAGCGTAGGGGGACATGGCTATGGCTACACCTTC.

This clonotype was counted between two and nine times. The chain links TRBV7-8 to TRBJ2-1; D is tentatively TRBD1 or TRBD2 (5 bases each). Germline V gene sequence: CDR1 SGHVS, CDR2 FQNEAQ. This CDR3 region has 16 residues. The V end was cut by 2 bases, the J end by 1 base, with 12 bases between. CDR3 in DNA: TGTGCCAGCAGCTTACTTGGGGACGCTTCCTACAATGAGCAGTTCTTC. Translated: CASSLLGDASYNEQFF.

The chain has TRBV6-5 and TRBJ1-2, with D uncertain. Germline V gene sequence: CDR1 MNHEY, CDR2 SVGAGI. With 4 bases removed from V and 1 base from J, the gap between germline ends came to 16 bases. The CDR3 has 16 amino acids. CDR3 sequence reads: CASSSGPPEGNYGYTF. CDR3 nucleotide sequence: TGTGCCAGCAGTTCGGGTCCCCCCGAGGGTAACTATGGCTACACCTTC.

In the case of this clonotype: Being one base from a much bigger clone, this may be a read error. The chain uses TRBV27 and TRBJ1-1; 7 bases match TRBD1. With V trimmed by 0 bases and J by 1 base, 2 bases remained unmatched. The CDR3 totals 15 residues. Germline CDR1 and CDR2: MNHEY and SMNVEV (reference sequence). CDR3 in amino acids: CASSLSGTANTEAFF. Here the CDR3 DNA reads TGTGCCAGCAGTTTATCCGGGACAGCGAACACTGAAGCTTTCTTT.

The chain links TRBV4-3 to TRBJ2-4, with 8 bases that match TRBD1. The CDR3 has 16 residues. Germline V CDR1 and CDR2: LGHNA, YSLEER. V trimming: 4 bases; J trimming: 3 bases; junction bases outside the gene matches: 8. CDR3 region: CASSRGTGYDKNIQYF. For the CDR3, the DNA is TGCGCCAGCAGCCGCGGGACAGGTTACGACAAAAACATTCAGTACTTC.

CDR3 region: CASSLNGRIPLEQYF. The CDR3 nucleotides are TGTGCCAGCAGTTTAAACGGGAGAATCCCCTTGGAGCAGTACTTC. The J gene is TRBJ2-7, the V gene TRBV12-3 or TRBV12-4; weak D call: TRBD2 (6 bases). The CDR3 is 15 residues long. Trimming removed 2 bases at V and 7 bases at J, with 18 bases between.

The CDR3 DNA is TGTGCCAGCAGCTTAGTTATTTTGACAGGGTCAAGTAGTGAAGCTTTCTTT. This sequence encodes CASSLVILTGSSSEAFF. The chain carries TRBV7-2 and TRBJ1-1; 7 bases agree with TRBD1. The CDR3 is 17 residues long. CDR1 and CDR2 (germline): SGHTA, FQGNSA. J gave up 7 bases and V 1 base, and 15 bases lay outside the gene matches.